A selection of T cell receptor beta chains follows, all from one sample in a study of CD8 T cells in Susac syndrome. TCRdb passed the immunoSEQ multiplex PCR reads through MiXCR, listing each CDR3 protein once. The repertoire holds approximately 160,000 distinct CDR3 sequences, just over 90% seen once, with around 0.075% in the top ten. The sequencing input was CD4+ T cells from PBMCs. These receptors were taken from a human donor in good health. Both conserved end residues are trimmed from each CDR3.

>TRBJ2-4|TRBV29-1
SVERGAKNIQY
>TRBJ1-5|TRBV20-1
SARKQEDQPQH
>TRBJ1-6|TRBV4-3
ASSQDTLRSPLH
>TRBJ2-3|TRBV9
ASSVVGSTDTQY
>TRBJ2-3|TRBV6-5
AGAGTSRDTQY
>TRBJ2-3|TRBV20-1
SARGAPTDTQY
>TRBJ1-3|TRBV28
ASNSQISGNTIY
>TRBJ2-1|TRBV2
VSSENTYNEQF
>TRBJ2-6|TRBV29-1
SVEGGARGANVLT
>TRBJ2-1|TRBV7-9
ASSPRGASSYNEQF
>TRBJ2-7|TRBV6-5
ASSYSHGSYEQY
>TRBJ2-1|TRBV20-1
SAQTNQRGGLEQF
>TRBJ1-1|TRBV2
ASDRGLENTEAF
>TRBJ2-3|TRBV12-3/TRBV12-4
ASSSPLAGWGDTQY
>TRBJ2-1|TRBV20-1
SARPGRARATKEQF
>TRBJ2-6|TRBV7-9
ASSFQGGSGANVLT
>TRBJ2-6|TRBV5-1
ASSLGDSFSGANVLT
>TRBJ1-1|TRBV6-2/TRBV6-3
AVRALGTEAF
>TRBJ2-6|TRBV2
ATGAGGANVLT
>TRBJ1-1|TRBV12-3/TRBV12-4
ASSLDGGTEAF
>TRBJ2-3|TRBV5-1
ASSFGSGKGDTQY
>TRBJ2-7|TRBV7-9
ASSAGTSGHLPGEQY
>TRBJ2-5|TRBV19
ARTLQGGETQY
>TRBJ2-6|TRBV2
ASRYTGVGANVLT
>TRBJ1-1|TRBV19
ASTVRHLNTEAF
>TRBJ1-5|TRBV11-2
ASSFGENQPQH